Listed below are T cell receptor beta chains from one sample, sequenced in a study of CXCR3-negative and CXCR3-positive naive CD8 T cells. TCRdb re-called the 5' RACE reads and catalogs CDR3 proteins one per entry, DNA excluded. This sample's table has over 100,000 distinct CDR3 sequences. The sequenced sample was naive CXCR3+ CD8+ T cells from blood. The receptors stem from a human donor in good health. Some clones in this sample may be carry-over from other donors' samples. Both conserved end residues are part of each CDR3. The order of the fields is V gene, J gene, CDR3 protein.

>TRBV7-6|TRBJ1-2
CASSLVDDSPPHYGYTF
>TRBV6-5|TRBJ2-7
CASSYQGGQYF
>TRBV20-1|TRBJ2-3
CSARSWRAGDTQYF
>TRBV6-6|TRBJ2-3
CASSYFPGGYTDTQYF
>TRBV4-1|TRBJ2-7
CASSQGPGDIYGYTF
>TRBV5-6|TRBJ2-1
CASSSREWGGLDFAEQFF
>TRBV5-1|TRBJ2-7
CASSLTIGQANEQYF
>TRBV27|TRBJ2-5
CASSGDVGKTQYF
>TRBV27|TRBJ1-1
CASSLWAHTEAFF
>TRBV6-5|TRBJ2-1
CASSYGTRDNEQFF
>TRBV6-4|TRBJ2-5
CASSPYGLAGETQYF
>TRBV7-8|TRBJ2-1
CASSLGGFGTGHSNEQFF
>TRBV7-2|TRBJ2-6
CASSLNPREGAFSVLTF
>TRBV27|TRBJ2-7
CASYPSGGYSYEQYF
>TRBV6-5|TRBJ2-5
CASSWGPGGETQYF
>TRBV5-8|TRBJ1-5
CASSLGTGEPDQPQHF
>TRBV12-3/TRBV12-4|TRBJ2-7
CASSLEYGTYEQYF
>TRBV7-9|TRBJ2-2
CASSPTKDRTTGELFF
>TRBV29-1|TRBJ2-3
CSVDPSGTDTQYF
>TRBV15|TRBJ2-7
CATSRDEPLRAVQYF
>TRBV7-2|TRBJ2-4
CASSPDGGLAKNIQYF
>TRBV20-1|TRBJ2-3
CSVRWGRTDTQYF